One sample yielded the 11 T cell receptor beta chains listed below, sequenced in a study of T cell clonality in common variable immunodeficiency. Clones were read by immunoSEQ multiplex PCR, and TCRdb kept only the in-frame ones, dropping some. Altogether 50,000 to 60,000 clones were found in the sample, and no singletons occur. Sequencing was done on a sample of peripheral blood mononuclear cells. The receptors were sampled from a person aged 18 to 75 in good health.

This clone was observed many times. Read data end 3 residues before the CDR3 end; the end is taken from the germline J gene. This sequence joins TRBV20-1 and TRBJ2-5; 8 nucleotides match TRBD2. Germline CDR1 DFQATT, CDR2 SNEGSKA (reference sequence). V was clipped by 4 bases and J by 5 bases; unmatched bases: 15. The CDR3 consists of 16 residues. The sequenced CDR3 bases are TGCAGTGCTAATTTACCAGCGGGAGAGTGGAGCGAGACC. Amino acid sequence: CSANLPAGEWSET. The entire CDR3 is CSANLPAGEWSETQYF.

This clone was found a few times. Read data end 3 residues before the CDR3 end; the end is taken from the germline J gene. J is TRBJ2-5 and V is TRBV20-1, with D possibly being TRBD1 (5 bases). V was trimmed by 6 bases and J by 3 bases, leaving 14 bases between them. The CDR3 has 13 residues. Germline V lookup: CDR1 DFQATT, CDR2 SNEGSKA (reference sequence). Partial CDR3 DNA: TGCAGTGCAGCCCCCTCAGGGAAAGAGACC. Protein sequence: CSAAPSGKET. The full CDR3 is CSAAPSGKETQYF.

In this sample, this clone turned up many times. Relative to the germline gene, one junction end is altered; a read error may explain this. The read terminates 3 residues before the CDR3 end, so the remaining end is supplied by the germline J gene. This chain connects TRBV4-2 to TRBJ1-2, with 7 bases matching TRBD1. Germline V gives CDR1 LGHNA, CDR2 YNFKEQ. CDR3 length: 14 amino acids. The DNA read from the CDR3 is TGCGCCAGCAGCCAGCGACAGGGCACCTATGGC. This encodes CASSQRQGTYG. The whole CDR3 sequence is CASSQRQGTYGYTF.

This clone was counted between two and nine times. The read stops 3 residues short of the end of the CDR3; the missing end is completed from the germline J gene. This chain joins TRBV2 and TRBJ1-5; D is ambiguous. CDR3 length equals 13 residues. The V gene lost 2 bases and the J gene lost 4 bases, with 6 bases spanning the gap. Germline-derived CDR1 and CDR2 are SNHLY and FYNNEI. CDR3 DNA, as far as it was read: TGTGCCAGCAGTGAATTCGGGAATCAGCCC. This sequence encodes CASSEFGNQP. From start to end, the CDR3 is CASSEFGNQPQHF.

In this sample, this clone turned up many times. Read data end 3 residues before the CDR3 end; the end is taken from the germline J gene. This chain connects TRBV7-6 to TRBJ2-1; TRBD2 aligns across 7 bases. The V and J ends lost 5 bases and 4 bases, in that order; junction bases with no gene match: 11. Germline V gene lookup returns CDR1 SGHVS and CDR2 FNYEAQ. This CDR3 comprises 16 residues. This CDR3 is CASSPKAGTFYNEQFF. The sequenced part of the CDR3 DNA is TGTGCCAGCAGCCCCAAAGCGGGGACTTTTTACAATGAG.

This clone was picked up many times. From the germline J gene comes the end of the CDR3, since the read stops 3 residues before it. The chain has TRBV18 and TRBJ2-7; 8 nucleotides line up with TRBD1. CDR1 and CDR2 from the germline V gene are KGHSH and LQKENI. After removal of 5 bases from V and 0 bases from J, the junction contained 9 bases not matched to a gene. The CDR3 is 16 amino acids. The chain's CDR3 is CASSDPDRAGSYEQYF. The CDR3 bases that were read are TGTGCCAGCTCAGACCCGGACAGGGCCGGCTCCTACGAG.

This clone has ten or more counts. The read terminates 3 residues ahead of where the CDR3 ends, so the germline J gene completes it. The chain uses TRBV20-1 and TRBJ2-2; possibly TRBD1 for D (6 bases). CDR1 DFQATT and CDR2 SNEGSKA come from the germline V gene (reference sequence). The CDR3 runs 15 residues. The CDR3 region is CSARDEGHPNEKLFF. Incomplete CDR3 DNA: TGCAGTGCTAGAGATGAGGGACACCCTAATGAAAAG.

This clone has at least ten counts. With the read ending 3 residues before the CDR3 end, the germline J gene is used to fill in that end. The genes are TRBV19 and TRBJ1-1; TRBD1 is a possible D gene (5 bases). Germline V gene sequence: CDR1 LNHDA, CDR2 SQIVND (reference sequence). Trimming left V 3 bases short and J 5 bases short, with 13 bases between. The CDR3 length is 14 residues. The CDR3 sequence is CASSIWAGGTEAFF. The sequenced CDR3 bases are TGTGCCAGTAGTATCTGGGCCGGGGGGACTGAA. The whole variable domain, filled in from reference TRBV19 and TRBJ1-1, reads DGGITQSPKYLFRKEGQNVTLSCEQNLNHDAMYWYRQDPGQGLRLIYYSQIVNDFQKGDIAEGYSVSREKKESFPLTVTSAQKNPTAFYLCASSIWAGGTEAFFGQGTRLTVV.

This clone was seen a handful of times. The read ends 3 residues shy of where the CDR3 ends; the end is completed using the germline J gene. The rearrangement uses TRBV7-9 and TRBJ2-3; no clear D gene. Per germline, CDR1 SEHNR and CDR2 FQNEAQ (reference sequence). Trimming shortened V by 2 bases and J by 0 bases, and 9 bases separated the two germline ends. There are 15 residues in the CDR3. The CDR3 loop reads CASSLPFSSTDTQYF. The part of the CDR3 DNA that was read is TGTGCCAGCAGCTTACCCTTCTCTAGCACAGATACG. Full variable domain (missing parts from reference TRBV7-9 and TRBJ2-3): DTGVSQNPRHKITKRGQNVTFRCDPISEHNRLYWYRQTLGQGPEFLTYFQNEAQLEKSRLLSDRFSAERPKGSFSTLEIQRTEQGDSAMYLCASSLPFSSTDTQYFGPGTRLTVL.

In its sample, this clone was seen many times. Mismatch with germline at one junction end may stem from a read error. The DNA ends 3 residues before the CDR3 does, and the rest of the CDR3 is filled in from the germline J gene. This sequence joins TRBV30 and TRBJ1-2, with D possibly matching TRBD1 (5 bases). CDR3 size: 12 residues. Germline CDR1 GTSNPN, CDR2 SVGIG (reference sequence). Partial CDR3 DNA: TGTGTCTGGAGTGTCCAGGGTCATGGC. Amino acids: CVWSVQGHG. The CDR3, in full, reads CVWSVQGHGYTF. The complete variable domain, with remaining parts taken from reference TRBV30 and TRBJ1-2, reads SQTIHQWPATLVQPVGSPLSLECTVEGTSNPNLYWYRQAAGRGLQLLFYSVGIGQISSEVPQNLSASRPQDRQFILSSKKLLLSDSGFYLCVWSVQGHGYTFGSGTRLTVV.

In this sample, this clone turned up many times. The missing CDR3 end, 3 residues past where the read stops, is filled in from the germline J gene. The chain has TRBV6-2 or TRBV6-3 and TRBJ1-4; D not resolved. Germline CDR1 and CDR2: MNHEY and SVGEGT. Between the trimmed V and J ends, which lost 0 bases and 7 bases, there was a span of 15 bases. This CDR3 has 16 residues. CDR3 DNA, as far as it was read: TGTGCCAGCAGTTACTCGTACGGGTTAAGCGGTGAAAAA. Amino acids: CASSYSYGLSGEK. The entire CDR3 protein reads CASSYSYGLSGEKLFF.